One sample yielded the 27 T cell receptor beta chains listed below, sequenced in a study of blood T cells in healthy people across ages. Then a second PCR, running about 7 to 11 cycles, was carried out with a sample-barcoded 5' primer and a J-beta primer mix. TCRdb recomputed calls from the 5' RACE reads with MiXCR, one row per CDR3 protein. The data contain 730,000 or so distinct CDR3 sequences, roughly 41% of them singletons. The source material was blood. The receptors stem from a woman aged 55-69 years in good health.

This clonotype was recorded a few times. The chain uses TRBV6-6 and TRBJ1-2; 10 bases fit TRBD1. This CDR3 region has 14 residues. Germline V gives CDR1 MNHNY, CDR2 SVGAGI (reference sequence). Germline trimming cut 5 bases from V and 8 bases from J; bases unmatched to any gene: 8. CDR3 residues: CASSPGQGVNGYTF. The CDR3 nucleotides read TGTGCCAGCAGTCCCGGACAGGGGGTTAACGGCTACACCTTC.

The gene calls are TRBV28 and TRBJ1-2; TRBD1 agrees at 8 bases. J gave up 6 bases and V 5 bases, and 8 bases lay outside the gene matches. Germline loops: CDR1 MDHEN, CDR2 SYDVKM. This CDR3 spans 14 amino acids. CDR3 sequence: CASSPGQGRDGYTF. CDR3 coding DNA: TGTGCCAGCAGTCCAGGACAGGGAAGGGATGGCTACACCTTC.

This sequence joins TRBV6-2 or TRBV6-3 and TRBJ2-5, with D possibly matching TRBD2 (6 bases). Germline CDR1 is MNHEY and CDR2 is SVGEGT. Trimming shortened V by 7 bases and J by 4 bases, and 16 bases separated the two germline ends. This CDR3 comprises 14 residues. CDR3 in amino acids: CASTPSVGGETQYF. The CDR3 nucleotides read TGTGCCAGCACTCCTAGTGTGGGAGGAGAGACCCAGTACTTC.

This clonotype turned up a few times. The gene calls are TRBV5-1 and TRBJ2-3; D might be TRBD2 (5 bases). Germline-derived CDR1 and CDR2 are SGHRS and YFSETQ. V was trimmed by 9 bases and J by 1 base, leaving 12 bases between them. This CDR3 is built from 13 residues. CDR3 amino acids: CATGPGGTDTQYF. The CDR3 coding sequence is TGCGCCACCGGCCCCGGGGGCACAGATACGCAGTATTTT.

Only a few counts were recorded for this clonotype. The gene calls are TRBV21-1 and TRBJ2-7; TRBD1 is taken as the D call from the table, unchecked against the DNA. TRBV21-1 constitutes a pseudogene. The CDR3 extends over 14 amino acids. CDR3 sequence reads: CASSRDNPDYEQYF. DNA of the CDR3: TGTGCCAGCAGCAGAGACAACCCTGACTACGAGCAGTACTTC.

V and J are TRBV18 and TRBJ2-7; D perhaps matches TRBD2 (6 bases). The CDR3 has 15 residues. Trimming pared 3 bases from V and 0 bases from J, leaving 12 bases between. Per germline, CDR1 KGHSH and CDR2 LQKENI. The CDR3 nucleotides read TGTGCCAGCTCACCTGCAGGACTAAACTCCTACGAGCAGTACTTC. Protein sequence: CASSPAGLNSYEQYF.

The chain recombines TRBV7-2 with TRBJ1-5; D remains unclear. Germline V gene data show CDR1 as SGHTA and CDR2 as FQGNSA. The CDR3 contains 16 residues. V was pared by 5 bases and J by 5 bases, with 19 bases between. The CDR3 sequence: CASSQTSVLVDQPQHF. The CDR3 DNA sequence: TGTGCCAGCAGCCAGACGTCGGTCCTAGTGGATCAGCCCCAGCATTTT.

The genes are TRBV27 and TRBJ2-5; no reliable D call. The CDR3 is made up of 13 amino acids. CDR1 is MNHEY and CDR2 is SMNVEV in the germline V gene (reference sequence). Trimming left V 5 bases short and J 1 base short, with 8 bases between. The CDR3 loop is CASSPYAQETQYF. The CDR3 coding sequence is TGTGCCAGCAGTCCCTACGCCCAAGAGACCCAGTACTTC.

V and J are TRBV7-9 and TRBJ1-5, with D possibly matching TRBD1 (5 bases). V was clipped by 0 bases and J by 7 bases, with 16 bases between them. Per the germline V gene, CDR1 is SEHNR and CDR2 is FQNEAQ (reference sequence). The CDR3 runs 16 residues. CDR3 in DNA: TGTGCCAGCAGCTTAGCGAGGGCAGGGATTGGGCAGCCCCAGCATTTT. The encoded protein is CASSLARAGIGQPQHF.

This clonotype was picked up many times. This chain joins TRBV2 and TRBJ2-3; D not certain. This CDR3 region has 13 residues. Germline CDR1 is SNHLY and CDR2 is FYNNEI. V gave up 7 bases and J gave up 3 bases, with 11 bases separating them. The CDR3 spells CASNGVGTDTQYF. The CDR3 nucleotides are TGTGCCAGCAATGGCGTGGGTACAGATACGCAGTATTTT. The full variable domain, with the rest looked up from reference TRBV2 and TRBJ2-3, is EPEVTQTPSHQVTQMGQEVILRCVPISNHLYFYWYRQILGQKVEFLVSFYNNEISEKSEIFDDQFSVERPDGSNFTLKIRSTKLEDSAMYFCASNGVGTDTQYFGPGTRLTVL.

This clonotype has more than one count but fewer than ten. J is TRBJ1-1 and V is TRBV12-3 or TRBV12-4; no firm D call. The CDR3 runs to 13 residues. The V end was cut by 8 bases, the J end by 2 bases, with 12 bases between. CDR3 region: CASCYARNTEAFF. The CDR3 coding sequence is TGTGCCAGCTGTTACGCTCGCAACACTGAAGCTTTCTTT.

This clonotype was found a few times. The rearrangement joins TRBV20-1 to TRBJ2-4; 7 positions match TRBD1. The J call could be wrong; TRBJ2-7 is a better fit for the DNA end. CDR1 is DFQATT and CDR2 is SNEGSKA in the germline V gene (reference sequence). The CDR3 consists of 14 residues. The CDR3 DNA reads as TGCAGTGCTAGAAGGGGGCAGGGGACAAACGAGCAGTACTTC. It encodes CSARRGQGTNEQYF.

This chain uses TRBV20-1 with TRBJ2-7; TRBD2 is a possible D gene (6 bases). This CDR3 region has 14 residues. With 3 bases removed from V and 0 bases from J, the gap between germline ends came to 12 bases. The germline CDR1 and CDR2 sequences are DFQATT and SNEGSKA (reference sequence). The CDR3 reads CSASSGVNSYEQYF. Written as DNA, the CDR3 is TGCAGTGCTAGCTCGGGGGTGAACTCCTACGAGCAGTACTTC.

The J gene is TRBJ2-7, the V gene TRBV5-1; 10 nucleotides match TRBD2. The CDR3 length is 15 residues. The germline CDR1 and CDR2 sequences are SGHRS and YFSETQ. V shed 2 bases and J 7 bases; nucleotides not matched to a gene: 9. The CDR3: CASSFVAGGGDEQYF. CDR3 nucleotide sequence: TGCGCCAGCAGCTTCGTAGCGGGAGGCGGGGATGAGCAGTACTTC.

In this sample, this clonotype turned up many times. This sequence joins TRBV20-1 and TRBJ2-7; TRBD1 or TRBD2 may be the D gene (5 bases each). The germline gives CDR1 DFQATT, CDR2 SNEGSKA (reference sequence). Trimming removed 3 bases at V and 3 bases at J, with 18 bases between. The CDR3 has 15 amino acids. CDR3 sequence reads: CSARGDVGQGYEQYF. DNA for the CDR3: TGCAGTGCTAGGGGGGATGTTGGTCAGGGCTACGAGCAGTACTTC.

The chain combines TRBV3-1 with TRBJ1-1; a weak D match, TRBD1 (6 bases). This CDR3 has 15 residues. The V end was cut by 4 bases, the J end by 3 bases, with 15 bases between. Germline V gene lookup returns CDR1 LGHDT and CDR2 YNNKEL (reference sequence). As DNA, the CDR3 is TGTGCCAGCAGCCTCACAGGGCTAACGGACACTGAAGCTTTCTTT. This translates into CASSLTGLTDTEAFF. Based on the CDR3 plus reference TRBV3-1 and TRBJ1-1, the full variable domain is DTAVSQTPKYLVTQMGNDKSIKCEQNLGHDTMYWYKQDSKKFLKIMFSYNNKELIINETVPNRFSPKSPDKAHLNLHINSLELGDSAVYFCASSLTGLTDTEAFFGQGTRLTVV.

This clonotype was seen a handful of times. A read error may be the cause here, since a much bigger clone is one base away. This chain links TRBV20-1 with TRBJ1-6; 8 bases match TRBD1. The CDR3 spans 13 residues. Germline V gene sequence: CDR1 DFQATT, CDR2 SNEGSKA (reference sequence). CDR3 residues: CSATHRGNSPPHF. The DNA of the CDR3 is TGCAGTGCCACCCACAGGGGGAATTCACCCCCCCACTTT.

This clonotype appeared once. The genes are TRBV6-2 or TRBV6-3 and TRBJ2-1; D call uncertain. This CDR3 region has 17 residues. Trimming left V 6 bases short and J 4 bases short, with 22 bases between. Germline CDR1 is MNHEY and CDR2 is SVGEGT. CDR3 DNA sequence: TGTGCCAGCAGGGAGAACCTAGGTGCCGGACCATACAATGAGCAGTTCTTC. Translated: CASRENLGAGPYNEQFF.

This clonotype was counted a few times. The chain joins TRBV20-1 to TRBJ2-5; D is undetermined. Trimming took off 2 bases at V and 2 bases at J, with 12 bases between the two ends. Per germline, CDR1 DFQATT and CDR2 SNEGSKA (reference sequence). The CDR3 length is 14 residues. The CDR3 nucleotides read TGCAGTGCTAGATCCCTAAGAGAGCAAGAGACCCAGTACTTC. Translation gives CSARSLREQETQYF.

This clonotype was detected a few times. V usage is TRBV20-1 and J usage is TRBJ2-3; D assignment may be TRBD1 or TRBD2 (5 bases each). The CDR3 runs 14 residues. V was trimmed by 5 bases and J by 4 bases, leaving 16 bases between them. Germline loops: CDR1 DFQATT, CDR2 SNEGSKA (reference sequence). In DNA form, the CDR3 reads TGCAGTGCTTCCACGAGGCGAGGGGCAGATACGCAGTATTTT. Its translation: CSASTRRGADTQYF.

Only a few counts were recorded for this clonotype. At one end the junction does not follow the germline gene, possibly because of a read error. The J gene is TRBJ2-1, the V gene TRBV6-4, with TRBD2 identical over 10 bases. The CDR3 length is 14 residues. From germline, CDR1 is MRHNA and CDR2 SNTAGT. The CDR3 DNA reads TGTGCCAGTGCTACTAGCGGGGACTTAGCTGAGCGGTTCTTC. This gives the protein CASATSGDLAERFF.

The chain uses TRBV7-2 and TRBJ2-3, with D perhaps matching TRBD2 (6 bases). Per germline, CDR1 SGHTA and CDR2 FQGNSA. This CDR3 comprises 13 residues. V was clipped by 8 bases and J by 6 bases, with 15 bases between them. The CDR3 sequence: CASEAAGRDTQYF. The DNA of the CDR3 is TGTGCCAGCGAGGCCGCGGGGAGGGATACGCAGTATTTT.

The rearrangement joins TRBV29-1 to TRBJ2-5; 7 bases agree with TRBD1. Trimming removed 6 bases from V and 1 base from J; junction bases left unmatched: 5. The CDR3 runs to 13 residues. CDR1 SQVTM and CDR2 ANQGSEA come from the germline V gene. CDR3 bases: TGCAGCGTCCGAGGGACAGCCCAAGAGACCCAGTACTTC. Translated, it gives CSVRGTAQETQYF.

This clonotype occurred a few times. The chain is built from TRBV7-2 and TRBJ2-1; TRBD2 matches 15 bases. J gave up 14 bases and V 5 bases, and 10 bases lay outside the gene matches. Germline V gene data show CDR1 as SGHTA and CDR2 as FQGNSA. The CDR3 spans 15 residues. The CDR3 DNA reads TGTGCCAGCAGCGAGGAAGGGACTAGCGGGAGGTCCAAGTTCTTC. Its protein product is CASSEEGTSGRSKFF.

The chain is built from TRBV2 and TRBJ2-7, with TRBD2 matching 8 bases. This CDR3 is 16 amino acids long. V lost 3 bases and J lost 0; bases outside the gene matches: 7. Germline values: CDR1 SNHLY, CDR2 FYNNEI. For the CDR3, the DNA is TGTGCCAGCAGTGACCCCGGGGGGGGAGCCTCCTACGAGCAGTACTTC. Amino acids: CASSDPGGGASYEQYF.

This chain joins TRBV24-1 and TRBJ2-2, with D possibly being TRBD1 or TRBD2 (5 bases each). The CDR3 runs to 13 residues. Germline assignment: CDR1 KGHDR and CDR2 SFDVKD. V lost 0 bases and J lost 8, with 6 bases in between. The chain's CDR3 is CATSDLGTGELFF. The CDR3 DNA is TGTGCCACCAGTGATTTGGGGACGGGGGAGCTGTTTTTT.

This clonotype was detected only a few times. The V and J genes are TRBV27 and TRBJ2-5; D might be TRBD2 (6 bases). The CDR3 runs to 13 residues. Trimming took 9 bases from V and 3 from J, leaving 14 bases between them. The germline CDR1 and CDR2 sequences are MNHEY and SMNVEV (reference sequence). The CDR3 DNA is TGTGCCAGTTCAGCGGGTGGAGAAGAGACCCAGTACTTC. Protein product: CASSAGGEETQYF.